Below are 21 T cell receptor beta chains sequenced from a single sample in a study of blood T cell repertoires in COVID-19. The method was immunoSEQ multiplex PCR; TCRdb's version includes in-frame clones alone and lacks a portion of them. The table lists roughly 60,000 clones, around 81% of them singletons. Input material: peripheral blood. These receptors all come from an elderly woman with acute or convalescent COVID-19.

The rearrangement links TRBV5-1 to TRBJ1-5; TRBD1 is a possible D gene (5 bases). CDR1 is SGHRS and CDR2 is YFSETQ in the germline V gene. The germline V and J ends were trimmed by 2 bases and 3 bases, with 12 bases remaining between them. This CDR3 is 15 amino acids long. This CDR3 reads CASSLQGADNQPQHF. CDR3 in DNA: TGCGCCAGCAGCTTACAAGGGGCGGACAATCAGCCCCAGCATTTT.

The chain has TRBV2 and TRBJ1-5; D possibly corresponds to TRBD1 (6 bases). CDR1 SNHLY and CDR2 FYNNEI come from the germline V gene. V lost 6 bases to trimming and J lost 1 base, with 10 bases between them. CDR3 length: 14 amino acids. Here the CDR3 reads CASSPQGSNQPQHF. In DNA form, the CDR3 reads TGTGCCAGCAGCCCGCAGGGGAGCAATCAGCCCCAGCATTTT.

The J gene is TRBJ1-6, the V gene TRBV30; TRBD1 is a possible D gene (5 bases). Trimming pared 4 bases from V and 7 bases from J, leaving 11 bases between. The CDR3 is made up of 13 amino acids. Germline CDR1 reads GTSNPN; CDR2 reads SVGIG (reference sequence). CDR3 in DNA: TGTGCCTGGAACACAGGTTTAAATTCACCCCTCCACTTT. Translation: CAWNTGLNSPLHF.

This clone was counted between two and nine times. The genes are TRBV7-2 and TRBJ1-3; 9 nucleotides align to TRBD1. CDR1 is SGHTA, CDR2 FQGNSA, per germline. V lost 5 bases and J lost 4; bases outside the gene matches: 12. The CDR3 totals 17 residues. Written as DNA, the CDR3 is TGTGCCAGCAGCCCCCTCAACAGGGGGCTAGGCGGAAACACCATATATTTT. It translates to CASSPLNRGLGGNTIYF.

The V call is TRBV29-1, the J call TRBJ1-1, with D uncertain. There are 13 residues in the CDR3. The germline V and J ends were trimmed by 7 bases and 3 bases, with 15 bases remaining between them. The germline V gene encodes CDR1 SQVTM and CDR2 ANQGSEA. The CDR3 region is CSAEGGMDTEAFF. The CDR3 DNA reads TGCAGCGCCGAGGGCGGGATGGACACTGAAGCTTTCTTT.

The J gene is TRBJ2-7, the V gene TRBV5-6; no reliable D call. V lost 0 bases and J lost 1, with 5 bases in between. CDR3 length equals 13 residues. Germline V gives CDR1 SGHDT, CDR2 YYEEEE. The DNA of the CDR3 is TGTGCCAGCAGCTTGGTCGGTTCCTACGAGCAGTACTTC. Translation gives CASSLVGSYEQYF.

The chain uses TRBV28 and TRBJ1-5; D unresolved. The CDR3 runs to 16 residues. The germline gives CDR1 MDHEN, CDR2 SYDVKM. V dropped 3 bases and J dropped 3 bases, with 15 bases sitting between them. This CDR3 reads CASSFPGGLNNQPQHF. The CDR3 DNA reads TGTGCCAGCAGTTTTCCGGGAGGGCTCAACAATCAGCCCCAGCATTTT.

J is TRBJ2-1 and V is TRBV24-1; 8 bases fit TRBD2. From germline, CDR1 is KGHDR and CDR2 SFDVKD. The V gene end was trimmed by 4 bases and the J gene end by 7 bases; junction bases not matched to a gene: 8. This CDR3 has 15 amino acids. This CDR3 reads CATSDPAGGGNEQFF. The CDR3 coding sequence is TGTGCCACCAGTGACCCGGCGGGGGGAGGTAATGAGCAGTTCTTC.

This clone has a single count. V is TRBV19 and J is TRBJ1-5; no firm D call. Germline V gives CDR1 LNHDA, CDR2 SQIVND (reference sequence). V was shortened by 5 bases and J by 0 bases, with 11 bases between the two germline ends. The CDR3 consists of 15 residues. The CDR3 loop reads CASSPGIISNQPQHF. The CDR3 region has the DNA TGTGCCAGTAGTCCTGGCATTATTAGCAATCAGCCCCAGCATTTT.

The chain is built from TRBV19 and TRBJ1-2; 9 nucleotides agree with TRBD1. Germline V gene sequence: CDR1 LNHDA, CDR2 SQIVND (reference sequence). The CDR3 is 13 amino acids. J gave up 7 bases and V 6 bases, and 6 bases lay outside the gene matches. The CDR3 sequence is CASRSQGAVGYTF. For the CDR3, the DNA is TGTGCCAGTAGGTCACAGGGGGCGGTTGGCTACACCTTC.

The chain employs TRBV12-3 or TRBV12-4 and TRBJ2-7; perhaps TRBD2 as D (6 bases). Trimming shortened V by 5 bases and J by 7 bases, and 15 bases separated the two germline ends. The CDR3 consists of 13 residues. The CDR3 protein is CASSTGTLGEQYF. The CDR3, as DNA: TGTGCCAGCAGTACCGGGACTCTTGGGGAGCAGTACTTC.

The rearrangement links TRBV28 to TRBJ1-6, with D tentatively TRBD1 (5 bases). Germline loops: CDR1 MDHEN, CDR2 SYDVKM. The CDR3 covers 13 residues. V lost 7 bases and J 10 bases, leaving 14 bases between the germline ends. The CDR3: CASISQGGSPLHF. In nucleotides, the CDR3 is TGTGCCAGCATCTCCCAGGGTGGCTCACCCCTCCACTTT.

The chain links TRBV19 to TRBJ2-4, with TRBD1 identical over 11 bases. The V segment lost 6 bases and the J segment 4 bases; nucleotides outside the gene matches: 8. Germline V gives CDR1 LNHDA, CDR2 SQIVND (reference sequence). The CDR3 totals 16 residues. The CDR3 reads CASRLTGTGGKNIQYF. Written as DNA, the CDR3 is TGTGCCAGTAGGTTGACCGGGACAGGGGGAAAAAACATTCAGTACTTC.

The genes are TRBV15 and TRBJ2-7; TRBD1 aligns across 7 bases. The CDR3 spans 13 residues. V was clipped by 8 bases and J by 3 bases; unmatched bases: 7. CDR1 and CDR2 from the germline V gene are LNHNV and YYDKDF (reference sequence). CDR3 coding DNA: TGTGCCACCTCCCCCGGGACAGACTACGAGCAGTACTTC. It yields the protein CATSPGTDYEQYF.

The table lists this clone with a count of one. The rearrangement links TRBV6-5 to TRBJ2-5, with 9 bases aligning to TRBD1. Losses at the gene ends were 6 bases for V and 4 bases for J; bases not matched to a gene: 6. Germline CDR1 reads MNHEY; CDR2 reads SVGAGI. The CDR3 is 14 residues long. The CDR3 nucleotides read TGTGCCAGCAGAACAACAGGGGGCACAGAGACCCAGTACTTC. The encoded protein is CASRTTGGTETQYF.

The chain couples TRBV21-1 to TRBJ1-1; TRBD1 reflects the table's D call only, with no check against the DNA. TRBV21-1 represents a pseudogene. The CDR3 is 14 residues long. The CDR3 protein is CASSNWGPNTEAFF. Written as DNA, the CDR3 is TGTGCCAGCAGCAATTGGGGGCCGAACACTGAAGCTTTCTTT.

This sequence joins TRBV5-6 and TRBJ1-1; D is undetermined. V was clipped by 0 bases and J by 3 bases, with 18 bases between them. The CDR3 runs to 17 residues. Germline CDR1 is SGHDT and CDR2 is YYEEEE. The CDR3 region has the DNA TGTGCCAGCAGCTTGGGGCTCGGGTACCAGATTGACACTGAAGCTTTCTTT. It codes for CASSLGLGYQIDTEAFF.

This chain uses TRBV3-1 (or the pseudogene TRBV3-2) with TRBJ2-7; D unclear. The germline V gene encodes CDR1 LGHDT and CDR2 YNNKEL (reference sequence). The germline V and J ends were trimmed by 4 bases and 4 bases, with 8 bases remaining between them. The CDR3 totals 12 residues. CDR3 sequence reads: CASSRGSYEQYF. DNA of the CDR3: TGTGCCAGCAGCCGAGGATCATACGAGCAGTACTTC.

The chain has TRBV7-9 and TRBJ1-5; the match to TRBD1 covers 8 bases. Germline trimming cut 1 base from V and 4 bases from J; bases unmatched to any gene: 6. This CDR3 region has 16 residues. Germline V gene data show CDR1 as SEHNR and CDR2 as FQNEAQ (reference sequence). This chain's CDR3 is CASSLDTGGANQPQHF. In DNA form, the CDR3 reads TGTGCCAGCAGCTTAGATACAGGGGGAGCAAATCAGCCCCAGCATTTT.

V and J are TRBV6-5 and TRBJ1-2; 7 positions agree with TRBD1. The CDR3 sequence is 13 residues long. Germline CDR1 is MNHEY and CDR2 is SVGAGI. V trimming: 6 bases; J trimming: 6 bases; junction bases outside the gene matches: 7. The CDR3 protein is CASSWDSADGYTF. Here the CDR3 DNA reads TGTGCCAGCAGCTGGGACAGCGCAGATGGCTACACCTTC.

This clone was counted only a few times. CDR3 nucleotides: TGTGCCAGCAGTTACTCCGGTACGGAGGCCGGCTACACCTTC. Its translation: CASSYSGTEAGYTF. V is TRBV6-6 and J is TRBJ1-2; D uncertain. The germline V gene has CDR1 MNHNY and CDR2 SVGAGI (reference sequence). V lost 0 bases to trimming and J lost 8 bases, with 13 bases between them. The CDR3 is made up of 14 amino acids.